This T cell receptor (beta chain) is from a study of shared clonotypes between healthy human individuals. CDR1 MNHEY and CDR2 SVGAGI come from the germline V gene. The CDR3 consists of 15 residues. The V gene lost 6 bases and the J gene lost 2 bases, with 17 bases spanning the gap. Naive CD8 cells lacked CD45RO and underwent positive selection for CCR7, leaving out terminally differentiated effector memory CD45RA+ cells. Study-wide results and caveats: Sampling used blood alone; tissue repertoires probably differ. Estimated richness values were generally larger in naive subsets than in memory subsets. Around 5% of naive CD4 clonotypes were common to four donors.

In the study's own analysis: Quality scores were absent from the junction-only immunoSEQ sequences, so filtering differed. The assay was immunoSEQ multiplex PCR, and TCRdb's table has in-frame clones only and misses some. That table furnishes V, J and clone size, whereas the DNA furnished D and trimming. The sample records around 2,100,000 clones, about 95% being singletons. With respect to this clone: What it binds is not known.

The TCR was taken from a man aged 18-30 years in good health. Source material: naive CD8+ T cells sorted from blood. The rearrangement uses TRBV6-5 and TRBJ2-7; maybe TRBD1 (6 bases). CDR3 DNA sequence: TGTGCCAGCAGCCCCGGGACAAATGGCCCCTACGAGCAGTACTTC. This translates into CASSPGTNGPYEQYF.